This T cell receptor beta chain was documented in a study of CD8 T cells in Susac syndrome. General study results and limits: As acknowledged by the study, its TCR sequencing and HLA analysis included a relatively small number of individuals.

CD8+ and CD4+ blood T cells underwent TCR beta sequencing. Isolation of CD8+ and CD4+ T cells was performed negatively, whereas enrichment of TEMRA cells was done by FACS. The germline CDR1 and CDR2 sequences are KGHDR and SFDVKD. J lost 7 bases, V lost 7 bases, and 2 bases had no gene match. The CDR3 consists of 11 residues. Comment on this clonotype: The antigen is unknown.

The RNA input was 0.5 to 1 ug, and it was reverse transcribed with random hexamers. Multiplex PCR with immunoSEQ amplified the TCR beta CDR3 across 54 Vbeta and 13 Jbeta. TCRdb reanalysed the immunoSEQ multiplex PCR reads using MiXCR and keeps one entry per CDR3 protein. The sample consists of some 100,000 distinct CDR3 sequences, around 95% of them appearing once. V and J are TRBV24-1 and TRBJ1-1; 7 nucleotides align to TRBD1. This TCR was sampled from a human donor in good health. The sequencing sample was made of CD4+ T cells from PBMCs. The CDR3 loop reads CATRNRGEAFF. CDR3 DNA: TGTGCCACCAGAAACAGGGGTGAAGCTTTCTTT.